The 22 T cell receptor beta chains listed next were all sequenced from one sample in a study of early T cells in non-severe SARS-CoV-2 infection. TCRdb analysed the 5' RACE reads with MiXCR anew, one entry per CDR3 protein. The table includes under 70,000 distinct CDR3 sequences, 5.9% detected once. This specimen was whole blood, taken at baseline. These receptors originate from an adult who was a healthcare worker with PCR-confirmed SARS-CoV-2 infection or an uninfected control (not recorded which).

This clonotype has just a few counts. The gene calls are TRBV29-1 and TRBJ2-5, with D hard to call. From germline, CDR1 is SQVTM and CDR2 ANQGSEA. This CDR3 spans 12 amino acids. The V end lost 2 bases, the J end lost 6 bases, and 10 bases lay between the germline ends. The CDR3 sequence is CSVEINGKTQYF. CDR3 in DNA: TGCAGCGTTGAAATTAATGGAAAGACCCAGTACTTC.

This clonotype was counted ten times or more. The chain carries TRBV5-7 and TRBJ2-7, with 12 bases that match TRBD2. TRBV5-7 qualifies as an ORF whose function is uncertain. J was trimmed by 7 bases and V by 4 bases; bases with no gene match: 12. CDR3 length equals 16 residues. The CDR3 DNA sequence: TGTGCCAGCAGCCCCCCTCCAGGACTAGCGGGATTAGAGCAGTACTTC. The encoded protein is CASSPPPGLAGLEQYF.

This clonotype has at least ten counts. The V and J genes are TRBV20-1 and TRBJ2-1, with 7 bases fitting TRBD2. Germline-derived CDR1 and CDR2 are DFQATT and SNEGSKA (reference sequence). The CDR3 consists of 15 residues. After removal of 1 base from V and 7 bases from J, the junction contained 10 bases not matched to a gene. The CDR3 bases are TGCAGTGCTAGAGCCTTCTTGCGGGAGCGGAATGAGCAGTTCTTC. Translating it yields CSARAFLRERNEQFF.

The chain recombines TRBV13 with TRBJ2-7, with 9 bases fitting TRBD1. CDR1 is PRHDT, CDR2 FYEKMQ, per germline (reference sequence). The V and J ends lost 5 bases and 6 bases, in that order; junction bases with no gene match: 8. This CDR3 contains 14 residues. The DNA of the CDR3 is TGTGCCAGCAGCCTGGGACAGGGCTCTAGCGAGCAGTACTTC. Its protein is CASSLGQGSSEQYF.

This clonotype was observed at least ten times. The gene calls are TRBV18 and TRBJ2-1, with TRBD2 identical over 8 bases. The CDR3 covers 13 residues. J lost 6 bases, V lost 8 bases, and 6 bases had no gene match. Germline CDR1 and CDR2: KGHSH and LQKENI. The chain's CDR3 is CASTREGRNEQFF. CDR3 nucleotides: TGTGCCAGCACTCGGGAGGGACGCAATGAGCAGTTCTTC.

The CDR3 protein is CSASDTRTGEKYF. The CDR3 DNA reads as TGCAGTGCTAGTGATACTAGGACAGGGGAAAAGTACTTC. The chain combines TRBV20-1 with TRBJ2-7; 9 bases are shared with TRBD1. Germline assignment: CDR1 DFQATT and CDR2 SNEGSKA (reference sequence). There are 13 residues in the CDR3. V shed 3 bases, J shed 11 bases, and the junction held 11 bases outside the gene matches.

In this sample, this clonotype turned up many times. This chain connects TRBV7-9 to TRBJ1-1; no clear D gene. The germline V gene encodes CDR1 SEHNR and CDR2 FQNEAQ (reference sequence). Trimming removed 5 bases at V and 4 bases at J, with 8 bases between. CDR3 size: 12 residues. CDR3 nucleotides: TGTGCCAGCAGCCAGTTAGGCACTGAAGCTTTCTTT. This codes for CASSQLGTEAFF.

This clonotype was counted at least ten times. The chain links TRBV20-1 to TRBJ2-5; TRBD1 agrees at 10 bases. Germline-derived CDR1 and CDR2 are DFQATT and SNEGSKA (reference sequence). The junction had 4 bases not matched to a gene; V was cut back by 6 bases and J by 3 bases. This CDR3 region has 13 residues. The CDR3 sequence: CSAGDRGKETQYF. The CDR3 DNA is TGCAGTGCCGGGGACAGGGGAAAAGAGACCCAGTACTTC.

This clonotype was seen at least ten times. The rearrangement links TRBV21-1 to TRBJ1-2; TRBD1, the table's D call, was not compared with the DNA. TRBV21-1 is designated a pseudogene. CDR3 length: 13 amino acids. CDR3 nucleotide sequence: TGTGCCAGTCAAGGACAGTCAAACTATGGCTACACCTTC. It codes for CASQGQSNYGYTF.

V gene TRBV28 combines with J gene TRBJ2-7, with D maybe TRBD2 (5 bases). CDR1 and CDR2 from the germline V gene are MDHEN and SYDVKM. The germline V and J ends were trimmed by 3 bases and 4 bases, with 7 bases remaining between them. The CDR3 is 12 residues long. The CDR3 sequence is CASSLSGYEQYF. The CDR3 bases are TGTGCCAGCAGTTTGTCGGGATACGAGCAGTACTTC.

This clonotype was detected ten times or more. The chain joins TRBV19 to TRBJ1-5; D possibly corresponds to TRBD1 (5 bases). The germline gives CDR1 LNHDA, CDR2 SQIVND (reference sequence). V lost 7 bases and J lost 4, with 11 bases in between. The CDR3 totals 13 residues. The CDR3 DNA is TGTGCCAGTACCCTGGGGGGGAATCAGCCCCAGCATTTT. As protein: CASTLGGNQPQHF.

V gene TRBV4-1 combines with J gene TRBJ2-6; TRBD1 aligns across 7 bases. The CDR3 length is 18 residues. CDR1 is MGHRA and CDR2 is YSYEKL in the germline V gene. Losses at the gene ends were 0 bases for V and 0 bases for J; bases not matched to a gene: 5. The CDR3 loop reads CASSQELGDSSGANVLTF. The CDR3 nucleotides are TGCGCCAGCAGCCAAGAACTAGGGGACAGCTCTGGGGCCAACGTCCTGACTTTC.

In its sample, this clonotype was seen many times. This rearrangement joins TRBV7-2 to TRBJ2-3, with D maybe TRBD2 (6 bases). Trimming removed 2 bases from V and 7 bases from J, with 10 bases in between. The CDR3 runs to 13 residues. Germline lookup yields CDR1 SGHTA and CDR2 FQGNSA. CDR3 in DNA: TGTGCCAGCAGCTTAACGCGGGAAAATACGCAGTATTTT. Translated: CASSLTRENTQYF.

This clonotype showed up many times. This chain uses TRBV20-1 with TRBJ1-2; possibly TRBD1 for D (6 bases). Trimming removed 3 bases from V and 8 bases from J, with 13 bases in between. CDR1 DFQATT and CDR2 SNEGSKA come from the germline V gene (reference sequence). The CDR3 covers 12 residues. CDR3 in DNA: TGCAGTGCTAGGTCAGGGGTTTACGGCTACACCTTC. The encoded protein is CSARSGVYGYTF.

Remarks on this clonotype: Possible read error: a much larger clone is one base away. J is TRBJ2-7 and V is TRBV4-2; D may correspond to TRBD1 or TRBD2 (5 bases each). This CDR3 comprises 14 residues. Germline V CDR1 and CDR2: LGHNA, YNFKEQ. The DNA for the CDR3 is TGTGCCGGCAGCCCGGTCCGGGACCCCTACGAGCAGTACTTC. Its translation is CAGSPVRDPYEQYF.

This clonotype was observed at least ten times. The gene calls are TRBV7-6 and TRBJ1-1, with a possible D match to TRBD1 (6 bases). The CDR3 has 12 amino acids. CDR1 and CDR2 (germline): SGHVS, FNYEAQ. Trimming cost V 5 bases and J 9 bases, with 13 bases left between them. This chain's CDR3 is CASSGRTEKAFF. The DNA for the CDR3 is TGTGCCAGCAGCGGGCGGACAGAGAAAGCTTTCTTT. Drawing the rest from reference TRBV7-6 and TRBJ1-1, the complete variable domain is GAGVSQSPRYKVTKRGQDVALRCDPISGHVSLYWYRQALGQGPEFLTYFNYEAQQDKSGLPNDRFSAERPEGSISTLTIQRTEQRDSAMYRCASSGRTEKAFFGQGTRLTVV.

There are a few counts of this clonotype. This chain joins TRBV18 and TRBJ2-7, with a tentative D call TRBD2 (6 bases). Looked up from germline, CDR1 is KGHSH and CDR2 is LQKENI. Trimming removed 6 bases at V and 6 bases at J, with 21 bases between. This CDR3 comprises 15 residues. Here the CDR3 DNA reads TGTGCCAGCTCGGGGAACAGCCGGCAGGAGGGCGAGCAGTACTTC. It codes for CASSGNSRQEGEQYF.

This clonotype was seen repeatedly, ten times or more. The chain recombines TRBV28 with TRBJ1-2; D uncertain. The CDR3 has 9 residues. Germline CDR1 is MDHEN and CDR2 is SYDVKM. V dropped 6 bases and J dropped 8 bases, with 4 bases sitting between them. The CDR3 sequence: CASSEGYTF. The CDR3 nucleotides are TGTGCCAGCAGCGAGGGCTACACCTTC.

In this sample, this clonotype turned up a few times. CDR3 loop: CASSLMGNTEAFF. The CDR3 nucleotides are TGTGCCAGCAGTTTAATGGGGAACACTGAAGCTTTCTTT. The chain carries TRBV28 and TRBJ1-1, with D unresolved. Trimming removed 2 bases at V and 1 base at J, with 5 bases between. CDR1 is MDHEN, CDR2 SYDVKM, per germline. There are 13 residues in the CDR3.

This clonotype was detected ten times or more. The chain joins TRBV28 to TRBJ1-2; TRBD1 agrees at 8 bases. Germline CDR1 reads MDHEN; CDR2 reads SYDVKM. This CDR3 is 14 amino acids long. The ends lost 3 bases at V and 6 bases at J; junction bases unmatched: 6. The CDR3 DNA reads TGTGCCAGCAGTTTTTTCGGACAGGGAAATGGCTACACCTTC. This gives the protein CASSFFGQGNGYTF.

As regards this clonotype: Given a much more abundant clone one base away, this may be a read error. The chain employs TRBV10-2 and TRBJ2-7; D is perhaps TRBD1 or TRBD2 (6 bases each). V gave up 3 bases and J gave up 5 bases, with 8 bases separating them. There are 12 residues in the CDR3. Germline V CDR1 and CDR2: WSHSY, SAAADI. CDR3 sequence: CASSEGGNEQYF. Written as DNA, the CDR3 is TGCGCCAGCAGTGAAGGGGGGAACGAGCAGTACTTC.

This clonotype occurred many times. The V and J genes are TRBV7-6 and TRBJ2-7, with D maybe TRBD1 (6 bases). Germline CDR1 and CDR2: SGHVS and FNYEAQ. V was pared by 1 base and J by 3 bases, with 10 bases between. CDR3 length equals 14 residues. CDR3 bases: TGTGCCAGCAGCTTAGTCAGGGGAAACTACGAGCAGTACTTC. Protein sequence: CASSLVRGNYEQYF.